The 22 T cell receptor beta chains in this list originate from one sample, sequenced in a study of CD8 T cells in ankylosing spondylitis. TCRdb re-derived calls from the 5' RACE reads in MiXCR, one entry per CDR3 protein. This sample has about 130,000 distinct CDR3 sequences, with about 6.7% found just once. Sequenced material: blood, either unsorted or a sorted T cell fraction (not recorded which). These receptors all come from a female donor with ankylosing spondylitis or in good health (not recorded which).

This clonotype came up many times. This rearrangement joins TRBV20-1 to TRBJ1-2; no clear D. The CDR3 is 15 residues long. The ends were cut back, 0 bases at V and 0 bases at J, with 11 bases in the middle. Germline-derived CDR1 and CDR2 are DFQATT and SNEGSKA (reference sequence). The CDR3 DNA sequence: TGCAGTGCTAGAGAGCACAGCGCTGCTAACTATGGCTACACCTTC. This codes for CSAREHSAANYGYTF.

This clonotype was seen many times. The rearrangement uses TRBV3-1 and TRBJ2-1; 7 positions agree with TRBD2. V shed 6 bases and J 10 bases; nucleotides not matched to a gene: 9. CDR1 and CDR2 from the germline V gene are LGHDT and YNNKEL (reference sequence). The CDR3 sequence is 13 residues long. This chain's CDR3 is CASSLWTSGEQFF. CDR3 bases: TGTGCCAGCAGTCTCTGGACTAGTGGGGAGCAGTTCTTC.

The V gene is TRBV7-9, the J gene TRBJ1-4, with D perhaps TRBD1 (5 bases). This CDR3 spans 14 amino acids. CDR1 is SEHNR and CDR2 is FQNEAQ in the germline V gene (reference sequence). The V end was cut by 6 bases, the J end by 4 bases, with 12 bases between. CDR3 in amino acids: CASSYPGVNEKLFF. The CDR3 DNA is TGTGCCAGCAGTTACCCGGGGGTTAATGAAAAACTGTTTTTT.

This clonotype was observed many times. This chain joins TRBV5-8 and TRBJ1-5; D uncertain. The germline CDR1 and CDR2 sequences are SGHTS and YDEGEE. The V gene lost 0 bases and the J gene lost 9 bases, with 7 bases spanning the gap. This CDR3 comprises 12 residues. The CDR3 DNA sequence: TGTGCCAGCAGCTTGGCCTCGGGGCCCCAGCATTTT. Its translation is CASSLASGPQHF.

This clonotype was observed at least ten times. The chain combines TRBV19 with TRBJ1-4; D is ambiguous. V lost 3 bases and J lost 5, with 13 bases in between. Germline V gene data show CDR1 as LNHDA and CDR2 as SQIVND (reference sequence). This CDR3 contains 15 residues. In DNA form, the CDR3 reads TGTGCCAGTAGTATGGGAGGACCGCCGAATGAAAAACTGTTTTTT. Its protein product is CASSMGGPPNEKLFF.

This clonotype showed up just a few times. This sequence joins TRBV24-1 and TRBJ2-1, with 9 bases that match TRBD1. This CDR3 spans 19 amino acids. V shed 1 base, J shed 6 bases, and the junction held 15 bases outside the gene matches. Germline V gives CDR1 KGHDR, CDR2 SFDVKD. In DNA form, the CDR3 reads TGTGCCACCAGTGATTTAGGGGACAGGGACGGGGGCCATGGCAATGAGCAGTTCTTC. Its protein product is CATSDLGDRDGGHGNEQFF.

This clonotype was seen many times. This chain joins TRBV4-2 and TRBJ1-6; D is unclear. V lost 0 bases and J 9 bases, leaving 15 bases between the germline ends. In germline, CDR1 is LGHNA, CDR2 YNFKEQ. The CDR3 extends over 16 amino acids. CDR3 sequence (DNA): TGTGCCAGCAGCCAAGATCTAGGACCCGCGGGTTCACCCCTCCACTTT. This translates into CASSQDLGPAGSPLHF.

This clonotype was found many times. This sequence joins TRBV6-1 and TRBJ2-2, with 8 nucleotides matching TRBD1. CDR3 length equals 14 residues. Germline V lookup: CDR1 MNHNS, CDR2 SASEGT. V lost 5 bases and J lost 6; bases outside the gene matches: 5. The CDR3 protein is CASSTLDRAGELFF. As DNA, the CDR3 is TGTGCCAGCAGTACCTTGGACAGGGCCGGGGAGCTGTTTTTT.

The table lists this clonotype with many counts. V usage is TRBV12-3 or TRBV12-4 and J usage is TRBJ2-7, with D perhaps matching TRBD1 or TRBD2 (5 bases each). The CDR3 is 15 residues long. Trimming stripped 1 base from V and 3 bases from J, with 13 bases between. CDR3 sequence: CASSLVGRQDYEQYF. The CDR3 bases are TGTGCCAGCAGTTTAGTGGGACGGCAGGACTACGAGCAGTACTTC.

This clonotype was counted ten times or more. The CDR3 reads CASSTMGQGGIVQFF. CDR3 sequence (DNA): TGTGCCAGCAGCACTATGGGACAGGGAGGGATTGTGCAGTTCTTC. The chain is built from TRBV12-3 or TRBV12-4 and TRBJ2-1; 9 bases are a match to TRBD1. The CDR3 spans 15 residues. Germline trimming cut 6 bases from V and 12 bases from J; bases unmatched to any gene: 15.

This clonotype was detected only a few times. The V gene is TRBV7-9, the J gene TRBJ2-7, with 7 nucleotides matching TRBD2. Per the germline V gene, CDR1 is SEHNR and CDR2 is FQNEAQ (reference sequence). The CDR3 loop spans 15 amino acids. The J segment lost 2 bases and the V segment lost 1 base, leaving 5 bases of the junction unmatched. In nucleotides, the CDR3 is TGTGCCAGCAGCTTAGGGGGACTAACGACCTACGAGCAGTACTTC. Residues: CASSLGGLTTYEQYF.

This clonotype was recorded many times. The gene calls are TRBV25-1 and TRBJ1-2, with TRBD1 as a possible D gene (5 bases). This CDR3 is 14 amino acids long. V was trimmed by 2 bases and J by 5 bases, leaving 12 bases between them. Per the germline V gene, CDR1 is MGHDK and CDR2 is SYGVNS. The CDR3 nucleotides read TGTGCCAGCAGTGAAACACAGGCCTTTTATGGCTACACCTTC. This translates into CASSETQAFYGYTF.

This clonotype was picked up many times. The rearrangement links TRBV7-2 to TRBJ2-3, with no clear D. Trimming pared 3 bases from V and 5 bases from J, leaving 6 bases between. This CDR3 has 12 amino acids. In germline, CDR1 is SGHTA, CDR2 FQGNSA. Written as DNA, the CDR3 is TGTGCCAGCAGCTTCGACCTAGATACGCAGTATTTT. Protein product: CASSFDLDTQYF.

The table lists this clonotype with a few counts. The chain employs TRBV20-1 and TRBJ2-1; D is perhaps TRBD2 (6 bases). Germline-derived CDR1 and CDR2 are DFQATT and SNEGSKA (reference sequence). This CDR3 comprises 17 residues. V lost 0 bases and J lost 0, with 15 bases in between. The CDR3 DNA reads as TGCAGTGCTAGAGATGGAGGGATCCGAAACTCCTACAATGAGCAGTTCTTC. Translation gives CSARDGGIRNSYNEQFF.

This clonotype has only a few counts. J is TRBJ2-7 and V is TRBV7-2; D is uncertain. Trimming took 2 bases from V and 0 from J, leaving 14 bases between them. CDR1 is SGHTA, CDR2 FQGNSA, per germline. The CDR3 is 16 residues long. The CDR3 here is CASSLTHHPGSYEQYF. DNA of the CDR3: TGTGCCAGCAGCTTAACTCACCACCCGGGCTCCTACGAGCAGTACTTC.

This clonotype was recorded at least ten times. The V call is TRBV20-1, the J call TRBJ1-1, with D unresolved. Looked up from germline, CDR1 is DFQATT and CDR2 is SNEGSKA (reference sequence). The V gene lost 0 bases and the J gene lost 3 bases, with 14 bases spanning the gap. The CDR3 is 15 amino acids. CDR3 protein: CSARDTEGTDTEAFF. The CDR3 bases are TGCAGTGCTAGAGATACGGAGGGAACGGACACTGAAGCTTTCTTT.

This clonotype was detected many times. The chain uses TRBV7-6 and TRBJ2-7; perhaps D is TRBD1 or TRBD2 (5 bases each). CDR3 length: 13 amino acids. Per germline, CDR1 SGHVS and CDR2 FNYEAQ. V lost 5 bases and J 7 bases, leaving 15 bases between the germline ends. CDR3 DNA sequence: TGTGCCAGCAGCACGGGACCTACCGGTGAGCAGTACTTC. Amino acids: CASSTGPTGEQYF.

At least ten counts were recorded for this clonotype. The V and J genes are TRBV20-1 and TRBJ2-3; 10 nucleotides line up with TRBD2. From germline, CDR1 is DFQATT and CDR2 SNEGSKA (reference sequence). The V segment lost 6 bases and the J segment 0 bases; nucleotides outside the gene matches: 3. The CDR3 length is 14 residues. The CDR3 spells CSAERGGSTDTQYF. The CDR3 DNA sequence: TGCAGTGCGGAGCGGGGGGGGAGCACAGATACGCAGTATTTT.

This clonotype was seen a handful of times. The chain employs TRBV6-1 and TRBJ2-3; no clear D gene. CDR3 length: 11 residues. Germline V lookup: CDR1 MNHNS, CDR2 SASEGT. Trimming shortened V by 4 bases and J by 6 bases, and 5 bases separated the two germline ends. CDR3 loop: CASSAGDTQYF. The CDR3 DNA is TGTGCCAGCAGTGCGGGTGATACGCAGTATTTT.

This clonotype was counted at least ten times. This sequence joins TRBV7-2 and TRBJ2-7; 8 bases fit TRBD2. This CDR3 comprises 15 residues. Trimming removed 5 bases from V and 2 bases from J; junction bases left unmatched: 8. From germline, CDR1 is SGHTA and CDR2 FQGNSA. The CDR3 DNA follows: TGTGCCAGCAGCCTTATAGCGGGGTTAACCTACGAGCAGTACTTC. It translates to CASSLIAGLTYEQYF.

This clonotype appeared many times. This chain connects TRBV10-3 to TRBJ1-1, with D maybe TRBD1 (5 bases). Germline V gene sequence: CDR1 ENHRY, CDR2 SYGVKD. The V end was cut by 11 bases, the J end by 4 bases, with 17 bases between. The CDR3 sequence is 13 residues long. The CDR3: CACTALGTTEAFF. The CDR3 region has the DNA TGTGCCTGCACTGCCTTAGGGACCACTGAAGCTTTCTTT.

This clonotype was counted at least ten times. The chain couples TRBV6-2 or TRBV6-3 to TRBJ2-1; 8 bases line up with TRBD2. The CDR3 totals 15 residues. Trimming removed 6 bases from V and 4 bases from J; junction bases left unmatched: 8. CDR1 is MNHEY and CDR2 is SVGEGT in the germline V gene. CDR3 DNA: TGTGCCAGCAGGGGGAGCGGGGGAAATTACAATGAGCAGTTCTTC. Translation gives CASRGSGGNYNEQFF.